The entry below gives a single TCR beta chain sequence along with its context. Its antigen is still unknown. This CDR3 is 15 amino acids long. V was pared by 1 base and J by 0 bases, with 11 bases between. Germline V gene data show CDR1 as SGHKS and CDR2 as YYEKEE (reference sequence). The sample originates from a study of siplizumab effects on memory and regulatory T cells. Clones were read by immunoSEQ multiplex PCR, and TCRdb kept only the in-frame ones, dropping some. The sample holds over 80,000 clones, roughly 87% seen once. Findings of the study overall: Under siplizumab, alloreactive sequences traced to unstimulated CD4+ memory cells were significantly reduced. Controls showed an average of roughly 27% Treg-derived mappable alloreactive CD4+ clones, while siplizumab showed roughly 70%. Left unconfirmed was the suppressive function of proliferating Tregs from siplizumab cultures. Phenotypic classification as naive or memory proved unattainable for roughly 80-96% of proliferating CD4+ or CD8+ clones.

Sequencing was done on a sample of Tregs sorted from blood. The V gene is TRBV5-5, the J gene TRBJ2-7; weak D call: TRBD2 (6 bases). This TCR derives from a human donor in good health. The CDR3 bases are TGTGCCAGCAGCTTGTATCCTAGCGTCTCCTACGAGCAGTACTTC. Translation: CASSLYPSVSYEQYF.